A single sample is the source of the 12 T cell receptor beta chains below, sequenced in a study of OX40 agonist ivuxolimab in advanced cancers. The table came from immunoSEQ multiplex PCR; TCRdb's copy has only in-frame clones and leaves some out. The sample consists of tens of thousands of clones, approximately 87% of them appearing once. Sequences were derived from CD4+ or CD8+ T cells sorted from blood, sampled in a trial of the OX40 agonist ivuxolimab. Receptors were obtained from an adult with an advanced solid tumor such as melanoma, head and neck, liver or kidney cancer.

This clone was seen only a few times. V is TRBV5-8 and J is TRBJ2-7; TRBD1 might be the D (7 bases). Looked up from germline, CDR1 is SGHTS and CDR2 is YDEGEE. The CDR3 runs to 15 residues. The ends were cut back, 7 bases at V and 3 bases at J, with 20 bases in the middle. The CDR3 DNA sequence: TGTGCCAGCGTTAGACGGGGGACAGCAATCTACGAGCAGTACTTC. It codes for CASVRRGTAIYEQYF.

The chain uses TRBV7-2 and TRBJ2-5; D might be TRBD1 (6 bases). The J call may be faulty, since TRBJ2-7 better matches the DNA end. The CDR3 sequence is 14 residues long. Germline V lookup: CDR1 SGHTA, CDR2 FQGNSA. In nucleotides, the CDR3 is TGTGCCAGCAGCTTAAAGATAGGGGGCTACGAGCAGTACTTC. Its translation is CASSLKIGGYEQYF.

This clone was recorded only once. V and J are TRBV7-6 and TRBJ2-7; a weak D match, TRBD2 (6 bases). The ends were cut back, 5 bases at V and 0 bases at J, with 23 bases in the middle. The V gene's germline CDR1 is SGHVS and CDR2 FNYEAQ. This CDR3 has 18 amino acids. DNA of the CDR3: TGTGCCAGCAGCCTCCCTGCCCGCGGGACTCCTCGCTCCTACGAGCAGTACTTC. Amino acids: CASSLPARGTPRSYEQYF.

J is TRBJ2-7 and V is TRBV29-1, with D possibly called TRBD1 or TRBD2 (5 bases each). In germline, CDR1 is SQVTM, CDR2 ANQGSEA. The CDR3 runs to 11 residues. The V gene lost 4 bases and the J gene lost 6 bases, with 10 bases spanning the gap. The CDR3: CSVVRGGEQYF. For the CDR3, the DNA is TGCAGCGTTGTGAGGGGCGGCGAGCAGTACTTC.

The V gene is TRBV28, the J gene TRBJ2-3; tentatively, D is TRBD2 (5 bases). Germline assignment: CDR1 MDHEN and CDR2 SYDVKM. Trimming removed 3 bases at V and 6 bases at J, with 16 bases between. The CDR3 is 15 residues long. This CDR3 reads CASSFRWLSADTQYF. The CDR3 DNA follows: TGTGCCAGCAGTTTTAGGTGGCTTAGCGCGGATACGCAGTATTTT.

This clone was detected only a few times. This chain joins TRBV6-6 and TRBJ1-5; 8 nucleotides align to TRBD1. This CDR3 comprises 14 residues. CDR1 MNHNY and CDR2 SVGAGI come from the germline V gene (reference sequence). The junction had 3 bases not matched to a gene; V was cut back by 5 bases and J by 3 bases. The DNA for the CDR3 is TGTGCCAGCAGTCGACAGGGGCCCAATCAGCCCCAGCATTTT. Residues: CASSRQGPNQPQHF.

CDR3 residues: CASSLAGTGLSEQYF. In nucleotides, the CDR3 is TGCGCCAGCAGCTTGGCGGGCACGGGGTTGTCCGAGCAGTACTTC. The chain uses TRBV5-1 and TRBJ2-7; perhaps TRBD2 as D (5 bases). V was pared by 0 bases and J by 6 bases, with 16 bases between. The CDR3 runs to 15 residues. CDR1 is SGHRS and CDR2 is YFSETQ in the germline V gene.

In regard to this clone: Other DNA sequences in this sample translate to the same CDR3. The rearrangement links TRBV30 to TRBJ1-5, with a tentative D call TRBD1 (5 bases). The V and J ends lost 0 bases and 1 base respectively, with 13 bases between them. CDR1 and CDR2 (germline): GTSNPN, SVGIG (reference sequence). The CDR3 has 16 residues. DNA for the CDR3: TGTGCCTGGAGTGTACCCGGGGGTACGAGCAATCAGCCCCAGCATTTT. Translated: CAWSVPGGTSNQPQHF.

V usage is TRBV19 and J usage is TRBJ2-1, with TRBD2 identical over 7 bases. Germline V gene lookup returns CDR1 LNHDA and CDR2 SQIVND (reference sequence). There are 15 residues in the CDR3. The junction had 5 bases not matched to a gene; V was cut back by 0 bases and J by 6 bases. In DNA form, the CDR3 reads TGTGCCAGTAGTATAGAAGCGGGACGGGCCAATGAGCAGTTCTTC. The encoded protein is CASSIEAGRANEQFF.

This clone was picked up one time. CDR3 sequence: CASSLAGRGSTEAFF. DNA for the CDR3: TGCGCCAGCAGCTTGGCCGGGAGAGGAAGCACTGAAGCTTTCTTT. The chain has TRBV5-1 and TRBJ1-1; D is uncertain. Looked up from germline, CDR1 is SGHRS and CDR2 is YFSETQ. The CDR3 contains 15 residues. V was clipped by 0 bases and J by 4 bases, with 13 bases between them.

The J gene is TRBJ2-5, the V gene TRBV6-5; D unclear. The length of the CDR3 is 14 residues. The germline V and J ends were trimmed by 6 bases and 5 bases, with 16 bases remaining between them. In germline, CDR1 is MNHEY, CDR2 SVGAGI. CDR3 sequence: CASRLGPLQETQYF. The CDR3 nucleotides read TGTGCCAGCAGACTCGGGCCCCTGCAGGAGACCCAGTACTTC.

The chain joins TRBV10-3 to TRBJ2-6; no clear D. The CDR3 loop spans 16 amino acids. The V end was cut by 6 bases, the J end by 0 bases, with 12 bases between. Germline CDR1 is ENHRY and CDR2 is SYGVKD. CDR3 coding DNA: TGTGCCATCAGCATTCAAATGGACTCTGGGGCCAACGTCCTGACTTTC. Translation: CAISIQMDSGANVLTF.